This T cell receptor beta chain was sequenced during a study of blood T cell repertoires in COVID-19. Study information: COVID-19 samples, acute and convalescent, were from the United States, Italy and Spain. PBMCs, B-cell-depleted T cells, or T cells were the source of the cDNA or gDNA that made up the material.

Losses at the gene ends were 3 bases for V and 4 bases for J; bases not matched to a gene: 6. The CDR3 loop spans 15 amino acids. The germline V gene encodes CDR1 SGHTA and CDR2 FQGNSA. In the original analysis: For nucleated cells, counts were estimated from reference gene primer amplification. This table comes from immunoSEQ multiplex PCR, and its TCRdb copy is limited to in-frame clones, with some not included. From that table come the V and J calls and clone size; the DNA was used to work out D and trimming. The sample contains a few hundred thousand clones, 80% to 85% of which appear only once. The chain joins TRBV7-2 to TRBJ2-7; TRBD1 agrees at 10 bases. The sequence was obtained from a man between 60 and 75 years old with acute or convalescent COVID-19. The sequencing input was peripheral blood. CDR3 sequence (DNA): TGTGCCAGCAGCTTGACCGGGACAGGGGTGTACGAGCAGTACTTC. Translating gives CASSLTGTGVYEQYF.